This TCR beta chain emerged from a study of cytotoxic CD8 clonotypes in ibrutinib-treated CLL. The study's findings and limits: At progression, clonality fell back toward baseline after rising at ibrutinib response. Relative to age-matched healthy donors, clonality at baseline was higher, and it tracked circulating CD8+ T-cell counts.

As for this clone: Its antigen is as yet unknown.

Depth targeted 1 in 200,000 to 1 in 1 million T cells, averaging 10x coverage per clonotype. Sequencing was performed with immunoSEQ multiplex PCR; in TCRdb, only in-frame clones are kept and a portion is missing. The data hold 150,000 to 200,000 clones, with roughly 90% observed a single time. Sequenced here: PBMCs, sampled at disease progression, from a patient treated with ibrutinib. The source of this sequence is a human donor with chronic lymphocytic leukemia.

Here the CDR3 DNA reads TGTGCCAGCAGCTTATATGAGGGCTCCGGGGAGCTGTTTTTT. Residues: CASSLYEGSGELFF. The chain links TRBV7-6 to TRBJ2-2; D is possibly TRBD2 (5 bases). V dropped 2 bases and J dropped 6 bases, with 10 bases sitting between them. CDR1 and CDR2 from the germline V gene are SGHVS and FNYEAQ. The CDR3 totals 14 residues.